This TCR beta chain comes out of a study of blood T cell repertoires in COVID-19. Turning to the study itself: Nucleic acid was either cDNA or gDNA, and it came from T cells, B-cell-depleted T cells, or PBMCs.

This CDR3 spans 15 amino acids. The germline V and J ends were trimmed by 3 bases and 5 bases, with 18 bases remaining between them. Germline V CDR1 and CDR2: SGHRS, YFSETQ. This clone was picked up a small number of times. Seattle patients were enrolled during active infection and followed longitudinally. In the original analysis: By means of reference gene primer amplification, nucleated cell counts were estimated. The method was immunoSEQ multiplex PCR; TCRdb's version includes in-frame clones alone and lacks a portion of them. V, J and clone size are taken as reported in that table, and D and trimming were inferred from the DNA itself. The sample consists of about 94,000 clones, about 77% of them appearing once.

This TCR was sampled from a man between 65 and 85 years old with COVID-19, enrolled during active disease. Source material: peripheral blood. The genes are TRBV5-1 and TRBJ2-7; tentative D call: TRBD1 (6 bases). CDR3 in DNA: TGCGCCAGCAGCTGGTCTAGGGACATTCGAGACGAGCAGTACTTC. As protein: CASSWSRDIRDEQYF.